This T cell receptor beta chain stems from a study of PD-L1 blockade in urothelial cancer. Study background: About nine tenths of the roughly 29 patients were men with bladder-origin urothelial cancer. Timepoints chosen for blood analysis were 3 weeks (second dose) and 6 weeks after treatment start.

The V end was cut by 5 bases, the J end by 0 bases, with 10 bases between. The CDR3 extends over 14 amino acids. Germline CDR1 is MDHEN and CDR2 is SYDVKM. Time point given: pretreatment peripheral blood. TCRdb keeps only in-frame clones here, not all; method: immunoSEQ multiplex PCR. The table has approximately 50,000 clones, around 84% seen once. The sequence derives from a man aged 65 to 79 with urothelial cancer. The chain uses TRBV28 and TRBJ1-2, with D perhaps matching TRBD1 (5 bases). Sequencing was performed on PBMCs, taken around atezolizumab (anti-PD-L1) treatment. In nucleotides, the CDR3 is TGTGCCAGCAGTCTGCGACAGCCTAACTATGGCTACACCTTC. Protein sequence: CASSLRQPNYGYTF.